This T cell receptor (beta chain) is drawn from a study of blood T cell repertoires in COVID-19. Germline V gene lookup returns CDR1 SGHDT and CDR2 YYEEEE. There are 14 residues in the CDR3. After removal of 0 bases from V and 7 bases from J, the junction contained 4 bases not matched to a gene. TCRdb's table, derived via immunoSEQ multiplex PCR, lists solely in-frame clones and lacks some. The table has about 140,000 clones, about 79% seen once. The sequencing input was PBMCs or T cells enriched from blood (not recorded which). The chain has TRBV5-6 and TRBJ1-2, with 9 bases that match TRBD1. This TCR derives from a woman in her forties or fifties who had recovered from COVID-19. In nucleotides, the CDR3 is TGTGCCAGCAGCTTGGAGGACAGGGGCTTTGGCTACACCTTC. It specifies CASSLEDRGFGYTF.